Below are 10 T cell receptor beta chains sequenced from a single sample in a study of blood T cells in healthy people across ages (dated by TCRdb to the mid-2010s). The library was generated by 5' RACE. TCRdb lists the instrument as Illumina HiSeq 2500. The second PCR ran for about 7 to 11 cycles and used a J-beta primer mix along with a sample-barcoded 5' primer. The public reads were reprocessed in TCRdb via fastp at Q25 and MiXCR, keeping in-frame beta chains. Each entry is one CDR3 protein sequence, shown with its most common DNA and genes. The sample table shows 1.5 million to 2 million distinct CDR3 sequences, and approximately 32% are seen once. In total, the top ten clones hold about 11% of the sample. The sequenced material came from blood. These receptors were obtained from a woman aged 25-40 years in good health.

The chain employs TRBV5-6 and TRBJ2-7; D gene unclear. Germline lookup yields CDR1 SGHDT and CDR2 YYEEEE. The CDR3 is 15 amino acids. Trimming left V 2 bases short and J 2 bases short, with 14 bases between. The CDR3 is CASSFWAALTYEQYF. CDR3 coding DNA: TGTGCCAGCAGCTTTTGGGCCGCGCTTACCTACGAGCAGTACTTC. The variable domain in full, completed from reference TRBV5-6 and TRBJ2-7, reads DAGVTQSPTHLIKTRGQQVTLRCSPKSGHDTVSWYQQALGQGPQFIFQYYEEEERQRGNFPDRFSGHQFPNYSSELNVNALLLGDSALYLCASSFWAALTYEQYFGPGTRLTVT.

This clonotype has only a few counts. The chain joins TRBV20-1 to TRBJ1-5; no firm D call. CDR1 and CDR2 (germline): DFQATT, SNEGSKA (reference sequence). CDR3 length: 13 amino acids. Between the trimmed V and J ends, which lost 3 bases and 2 bases, there was a span of 8 bases. The CDR3 loop is CSARVGGNQPQHF. CDR3 DNA sequence: TGCAGTGCTAGGGTTGGCGGCAATCAGCCCCAGCATTTT.

The rearrangement joins TRBV5-6 to TRBJ2-3; D may be TRBD2 (6 bases). Trimming removed 4 bases at V and 6 bases at J, with 18 bases between. This CDR3 spans 15 amino acids. Germline V gene lookup returns CDR1 SGHDT and CDR2 YYEEEE. CDR3 protein: CASSRDSSRGDTQYF. In DNA, the CDR3 is TGTGCCAGCAGCAGGGACTCCTCCCGCGGGGATACGCAGTATTTT. The whole variable domain, remainder taken from reference TRBV5-6 and TRBJ2-3, is DAGVTQSPTHLIKTRGQQVTLRCSPKSGHDTVSWYQQALGQGPQFIFQYYEEEERQRGNFPDRFSGHQFPNYSSELNVNALLLGDSALYLCASSRDSSRGDTQYFGPGTRLTVL.

The chain recombines TRBV12-3 or TRBV12-4 with TRBJ1-1; D remains ambiguous. V was cut by 2 bases and J by 4 bases, with 8 bases left in between. The CDR3 loop spans 13 amino acids. The CDR3 sequence is CASSLMVPTEAFF. CDR3 coding DNA: TGTGCCAGCAGTTTAATGGTCCCCACTGAAGCTTTCTTT.

This clonotype has more than one count but fewer than ten. The V call is TRBV7-6, the J call TRBJ2-7; possible D gene TRBD2, 5 bases. Trimming pared 3 bases from V and 0 bases from J, leaving 15 bases between. CDR1 SGHVS and CDR2 FNYEAQ come from the germline V gene. The CDR3 has 16 amino acids. The CDR3: CASSLNSGLVSYEQYF. For the CDR3, the DNA is TGTGCCAGCAGCTTGAACTCCGGACTCGTCTCCTACGAGCAGTACTTC.

The chain uses TRBV20-1 and TRBJ2-1, with 11 bases lining up with TRBD2. Germline CDR1 reads DFQATT; CDR2 reads SNEGSKA (reference sequence). This CDR3 comprises 16 residues. V was clipped by 6 bases and J by 4 bases; unmatched bases: 11. Written as DNA, the CDR3 is TGCAGTGCCATTTATCGGGGGACTAGCGGATACAATGAGCAGTTCTTC. As protein: CSAIYRGTSGYNEQFF.

This chain joins TRBV20-1 and TRBJ2-5; 8 bases line up with TRBD2. V lost 4 bases to trimming and J lost 5 bases; unmatched junction nucleotides: 12. This CDR3 has 15 amino acids. Germline CDR1 DFQATT, CDR2 SNEGSKA (reference sequence). The CDR3 here is CSAIPGRAPRETQYF. CDR3 coding DNA: TGCAGTGCTATCCCCGGGAGGGCCCCTAGGGAGACCCAGTACTTC.

This clonotype was picked up a small number of times. The rearrangement joins TRBV5-8 to TRBJ1-2; D is perhaps TRBD1 (5 bases). Deletions cut 3 bases from V and 5 bases from J, with 14 bases between. The CDR3 loop spans 14 amino acids. Germline CDR1 and CDR2: SGHTS and YDEGEE. The DNA for the CDR3 is TGTGCCAGCAGCTCCGGGACGGATTTTTATGGCTACACCTTC. Its translation is CASSSGTDFYGYTF.

Comment on this clonotype: Given a much more abundant clone one base away, this may be a read error. The chain joins TRBV5-1 to TRBJ1-2, with D perhaps matching TRBD1 (5 bases). The CDR3 length is 15 residues. Germline loops: CDR1 SGHRS, CDR2 YFSETQ. V gave up 0 bases and J gave up 6 bases, with 15 bases separating them. CDR3 residues: CASSLGQGLYDGYTF. The CDR3 bases are TGCGCCAGCAGCTTGGGCCAGGGCCTATATGATGGCTACACCTTC.

This clonotype was seen a handful of times. This sequence joins TRBV6-1 and TRBJ2-7, with no clear D. The J call may not be correct, given that the DNA end is closer to TRBJ2-5. The CDR3 sequence is 13 residues long. CDR1 MNHNS and CDR2 SASEGT come from the germline V gene. CDR3 sequence: CASSEGPWQTQYF. As DNA, the CDR3 is TGTGCCAGCAGTGAAGGGCCGTGGCAGACCCAGTACTTC.